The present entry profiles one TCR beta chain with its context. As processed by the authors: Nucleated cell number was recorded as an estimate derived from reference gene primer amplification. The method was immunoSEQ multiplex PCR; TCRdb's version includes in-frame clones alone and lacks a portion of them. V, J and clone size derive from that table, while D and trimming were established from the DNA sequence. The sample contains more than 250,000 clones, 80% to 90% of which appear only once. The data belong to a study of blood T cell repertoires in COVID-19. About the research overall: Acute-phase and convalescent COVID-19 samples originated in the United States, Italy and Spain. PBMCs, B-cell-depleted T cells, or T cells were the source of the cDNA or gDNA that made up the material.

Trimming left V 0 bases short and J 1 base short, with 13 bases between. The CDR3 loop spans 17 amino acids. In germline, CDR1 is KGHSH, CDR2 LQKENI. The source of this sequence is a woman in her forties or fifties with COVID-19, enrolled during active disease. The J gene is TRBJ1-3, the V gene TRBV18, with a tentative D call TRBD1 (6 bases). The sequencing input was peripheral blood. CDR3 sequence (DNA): TGTGCCAGCTCACCACCCCGGGGGGGCGAGTCTGGAAACACCATATATTTT. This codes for CASSPPRGGESGNTIYF.